These 30 T cell receptor beta chains share one sample of origin, sequenced in a study of human thymus T cells. Resections were taken during corrective heart surgery, and the thymus tissue came from these. Clones were read by immunoSEQ multiplex PCR, and TCRdb kept only the in-frame ones, dropping some. The table lists about 78,000 clones, just over 95% of them singletons. Sequences were obtained from thymus tissue. Every receptor here comes from a boy in the first two years of life with a congenital heart defect but otherwise immunologically healthy.

J is TRBJ2-3 and V is TRBV9; maybe TRBD2 (5 bases). CDR1 is SGDLS, CDR2 YYNGEE, per germline. This CDR3 spans 14 amino acids. V lost 4 bases to trimming and J lost 4 bases, with 13 bases between them. The DNA for the CDR3 is TGTGCCAGCAGCTCAGGACTGCTGGCAGATACGCAGTATTTT. Translating gives CASSSGLLADTQYF.

The CDR3 spells CASSPGGSEQYF. CDR3 sequence (DNA): TGCGCCAGCAGCCCGGGGGGGTCCGAGCAGTACTTC. The V and J genes are TRBV5-1 and TRBJ2-7, with TRBD2 matching over 8 bases. The CDR3 is 12 residues long. V lost 4 bases to trimming and J lost 6 bases; unmatched junction nucleotides: 3. Germline V gene lookup returns CDR1 SGHRS and CDR2 YFSETQ.

V is TRBV18 and J is TRBJ1-4, with D perhaps TRBD1 (5 bases). V gave up 3 bases and J gave up 4 bases, with 15 bases separating them. This CDR3 region has 16 residues. Germline V gene data show CDR1 as KGHSH and CDR2 as LQKENI. The CDR3 reads CASSPRPGLINEKLFF. CDR3 sequence (DNA): TGTGCCAGCTCACCCCGGCCGGGACTGATTAATGAAAAACTGTTTTTT.

The chain carries TRBV18 and TRBJ1-1, with D perhaps TRBD1 (5 bases). The germline gives CDR1 KGHSH, CDR2 LQKENI. Trimming took off 2 bases at V and 1 base at J, with 17 bases between the two ends. This CDR3 is 17 amino acids long. The DNA for the CDR3 is TGTGCCAGCTCACCAACGGGGCACAGTGTCTGGAACACTGAAGCTTTCTTT. Amino acids: CASSPTGHSVWNTEAFF.

This clone was counted a single time. The CDR3 bases are TGTGCCAGCAGCTTGGGGCTACAAGAGGCCTACTATGGCTACACCTTC. Amino acid sequence: CASSLGLQEAYYGYTF. This chain uses TRBV7-8 with TRBJ1-2, with TRBD1 as a possible D gene (5 bases). CDR1 and CDR2 (germline): SGHVS, FQNEAQ. The CDR3 covers 16 residues. The V end was cut by 3 bases, the J end by 3 bases, with 17 bases between.

V and J are TRBV6-1 and TRBJ1-3; unclear D gene. CDR3 size: 15 residues. V was cut by 10 bases and J by 0 bases, with 16 bases left in between. Germline CDR1 MNHNS, CDR2 SASEGT. CDR3 amino acids: CATRPGQGSGNTIYF. CDR3 bases: TGTGCCACCCGACCAGGCCAAGGCTCTGGAAACACCATATATTTT.

The rearrangement uses TRBV7-9 and TRBJ2-5; D remains ambiguous. Germline values: CDR1 SEHNR, CDR2 FQNEAQ (reference sequence). Trimming pared 0 bases from V and 5 bases from J, leaving 13 bases between. This CDR3 spans 15 amino acids. The CDR3 coding sequence is TGTGCCAGCAGCTTAGCCACAGCCCAAAGGGAGACCCAGTACTTC. The encoded protein is CASSLATAQRETQYF.

The chain has TRBV27 and TRBJ2-7; 14 nucleotides align to TRBD2. From germline, CDR1 is MNHEY and CDR2 SMNVEV (reference sequence). The CDR3 is 14 amino acids. Trimming at V came to 6 bases and at J to 5 bases, leaving 3 bases not matched to a gene. The CDR3 coding sequence is TGTGCCAGCAGGGGGACTAGCGGGAGCAACGAGCAGTACTTC. It yields the protein CASRGTSGSNEQYF.

The chain combines TRBV30 with TRBJ2-2; TRBD1 or TRBD2 may be the D gene (5 bases each). CDR1 and CDR2 (germline): GTSNPN, SVGIG (reference sequence). This CDR3 has 19 amino acids. The V and J ends lost 3 bases and 5 bases respectively, with 28 bases between them. The CDR3 region is CAWRSLGTNYFLKTGELFF. In DNA form, the CDR3 reads TGTGCCTGGAGATCGCTGGGGACCAACTACTTCCTTAAGACCGGGGAGCTGTTTTTT.

The chain links TRBV7-2 to TRBJ1-1; weak D call: TRBD1 (5 bases). Per germline, CDR1 SGHTA and CDR2 FQGNSA. CDR3 size: 16 residues. Trimming removed 7 bases at V and 5 bases at J, with 23 bases between. The CDR3 protein is CASTSKGQGIATEAFF. CDR3 coding DNA: TGTGCCAGCACCTCCAAGGGCCAGGGTATCGCTACTGAAGCTTTCTTT.

The genes are TRBV19 and TRBJ2-5; TRBD2 aligns across 12 bases. Germline V lookup: CDR1 LNHDA, CDR2 SQIVND (reference sequence). The CDR3 covers 17 residues. V lost 4 bases to trimming and J lost 0 bases; unmatched junction nucleotides: 6. The DNA of the CDR3 is TGTGCCAGTAGTACCTGGACTAGCGGGATATACCAAGAGACCCAGTACTTC. Protein product: CASSTWTSGIYQETQYF.

The chain couples TRBV6-5 to TRBJ1-1; 8 nucleotides match TRBD1. The CDR3 is 16 residues long. Germline loops: CDR1 MNHEY, CDR2 SVGAGI. The junction had 11 bases not matched to a gene; V was cut back by 3 bases and J by 5 bases. This chain's CDR3 is CASSYRSPDRETEAFF. DNA for the CDR3: TGTGCCAGCAGTTATAGATCCCCGGACAGGGAAACTGAAGCTTTCTTT.

The chain has TRBV6-5 and TRBJ2-5; the match to TRBD2 covers 12 bases. J lost 2 bases, V lost 4 bases, and 2 bases had no gene match. CDR3 length equals 15 residues. CDR1 and CDR2 from the germline V gene are MNHEY and SVGAGI. CDR3 sequence (DNA): TGTGCCAGCAGTTCGACTAGCGGGGGTCAAGAGACCCAGTACTTC. Amino acids: CASSSTSGGQETQYF.

V and J are TRBV28 and TRBJ1-4, with D perhaps TRBD1 (5 bases). The CDR3 has 14 amino acids. Germline loops: CDR1 MDHEN, CDR2 SYDVKM. Trimming removed 6 bases at V and 8 bases at J, with 16 bases between. CDR3 sequence reads: CASSSGGGDEKLFF. The CDR3 DNA sequence: TGTGCCAGCAGCTCAGGCGGGGGGGACGAAAAACTGTTTTTT.

The V gene is TRBV5-1, the J gene TRBJ2-7; D gene uncertain. V gave up 1 base and J gave up 2 bases, with 7 bases separating them. The CDR3 extends over 13 amino acids. The germline V gene has CDR1 SGHRS and CDR2 YFSETQ. CDR3 sequence reads: CASSLRGTYEQYF. DNA of the CDR3: TGCGCCAGCAGCTTGCGCGGAACCTACGAGCAGTACTTC.

V gene TRBV5-6 combines with J gene TRBJ2-7, with 8 nucleotides matching TRBD2. This CDR3 is built from 18 residues. V lost 0 bases to trimming and J lost 4 bases; unmatched junction nucleotides: 15. Germline V gene sequence: CDR1 SGHDT, CDR2 YYEEEE. In DNA, the CDR3 is TGTGCCAGCAGCTTGGGATCATTAATGGGACTAGGATATTACGAGCAGTACTTC. Amino acids: CASSLGSLMGLGYYEQYF.

The chain links TRBV5-1 to TRBJ1-2; no clear D gene. Trimming took 5 bases from V and 3 from J, leaving 14 bases between them. There are 14 residues in the CDR3. The germline CDR1 and CDR2 sequences are SGHRS and YFSETQ. The CDR3 sequence is CASSHKGRDYGYTF. CDR3 nucleotide sequence: TGCGCCAGCAGTCACAAAGGACGAGACTATGGCTACACCTTC.

The CDR3 DNA reads TGTGCCACCAGCAGAAAAAACCCCCTTCCGGGACAGCCTATTTCGGACTATGGCTACACCTTC. Translated, it gives CATSRKNPLPGQPISDYGYTF. The genes are TRBV15 and TRBJ1-2; 7 positions agree with TRBD1. The V gene's germline CDR1 is LNHNV and CDR2 YYDKDF (reference sequence). The CDR3 loop spans 21 amino acids. V shed 2 bases, J shed 3 bases, and the junction held 24 bases outside the gene matches.

The chain is built from TRBV5-1 and TRBJ2-1; 11 positions agree with TRBD2. This CDR3 has 17 amino acids. J lost 3 bases, V lost 0 bases, and 5 bases had no gene match. CDR1 is SGHRS, CDR2 YFSETQ, per germline. The CDR3 sequence is CASSLALAGGNYNEQFF. CDR3 nucleotide sequence: TGCGCCAGCAGCTTGGCGTTAGCGGGAGGGAACTACAATGAGCAGTTCTTC. The whole variable domain, remainder taken from reference TRBV5-1 and TRBJ2-1, is KAGVTQTPRYLIKTRGQQVTLSCSPISGHRSVSWYQQTPGQGLQFLFEYFSETQRNKGNFPGRFSGRQFSNSRSEMNVSTLELGDSALYLCASSLALAGGNYNEQFFGPGTRLTVL.

This sequence joins TRBV4-3 and TRBJ1-2, with 7 nucleotides matching TRBD1. The CDR3 extends over 18 amino acids. Trimming at V came to 0 bases and at J to 5 bases, leaving 15 bases not matched to a gene. Germline V gene data show CDR1 as LGHNA and CDR2 as YSLEER. The CDR3, as DNA: TGCGCCAGCAGCCAAGATTGGGCAGGGGGTGTTCTCATTTATGGCTACACCTTC. It yields the protein CASSQDWAGGVLIYGYTF.

The chain recombines TRBV7-9 with TRBJ2-3; 8 positions match TRBD1. Germline assignment: CDR1 SEHNR and CDR2 FQNEAQ (reference sequence). The CDR3 spans 16 residues. V shed 2 bases, J shed 3 bases, and the junction held 7 bases outside the gene matches. In DNA, the CDR3 is TGTGCCAGCAGCTTAAGGCCGGGACAGGCGACAGATACGCAGTATTTT. Protein sequence: CASSLRPGQATDTQYF.

V and J are TRBV6-5 and TRBJ2-2, with D unresolved. The ends were cut back, 6 bases at V and 8 bases at J, with 16 bases in the middle. The CDR3 is 14 amino acids. Germline V gene lookup returns CDR1 MNHEY and CDR2 SVGAGI. CDR3: CASSFLQFHGELFF. CDR3 coding DNA: TGTGCCAGCAGCTTTCTTCAATTCCATGGGGAGCTGTTTTTT.

This rearrangement joins TRBV7-9 to TRBJ1-1; maybe TRBD1 (5 bases). V was cut by 7 bases and J by 2 bases, with 17 bases left in between. The CDR3 spans 15 residues. Germline V lookup: CDR1 SEHNR, CDR2 FQNEAQ (reference sequence). This CDR3 is CASTSPGPRNTEAFF. CDR3 nucleotides: TGTGCCAGCACCTCACCGGGACCGAGAAACACTGAAGCTTTCTTT.

The rearrangement uses TRBV28 and TRBJ2-7, with 9 nucleotides matching TRBD1. This CDR3 comprises 16 residues. Germline CDR1 MDHEN, CDR2 SYDVKM. V was clipped by 6 bases and J by 1 base; unmatched bases: 10. CDR3 bases: TGTGCCAGCAGCACGGGACAGGGCCTAATTTCCTACGAGCAGTACTTC. Residues: CASSTGQGLISYEQYF.

The chain couples TRBV9 to TRBJ2-2, with 12 bases lining up with TRBD2. Looked up from germline, CDR1 is SGDLS and CDR2 is YYNGEE. V trimming: 3 bases; J trimming: 6 bases; junction bases outside the gene matches: 6. The CDR3 runs 16 residues. DNA of the CDR3: TGTGCCAGCAGCGAGGTCGGGACTAGCGGGCCCGGGGAGCTGTTTTTT. This gives the protein CASSEVGTSGPGELFF.

The chain couples TRBV7-6 to TRBJ2-2; D may be TRBD2 (5 bases). Germline lookup yields CDR1 SGHVS and CDR2 FNYEAQ. V gave up 5 bases and J gave up 4 bases, with 17 bases separating them. CDR3 length equals 16 residues. The DNA of the CDR3 is TGTGCCAGCAGCAAACCAGGTCAGCGGAGCACCGGGGAGCTGTTTTTT. Its protein is CASSKPGQRSTGELFF.

The chain uses TRBV7-2 and TRBJ2-7; possible D gene TRBD2, 6 bases. Trimming cost V 5 bases and J 3 bases, with 14 bases left between them. CDR1 SGHTA and CDR2 FQGNSA come from the germline V gene. The CDR3 is made up of 14 amino acids. CDR3 nucleotide sequence: TGTGCCAGCAGCCCCCGGGACTCCTTCTACGAGCAGTACTTC. Protein product: CASSPRDSFYEQYF. Complete variable domain (other parts from reference TRBV7-2 and TRBJ2-7): GAGVSQSPSNKVTEKGKDVELRCDPISGHTALYWYRQSLGQGLEFLIYFQGNSAPDKSGLPSDRFSAERTGGSVSTLTIQRTQQEDSAVYLCASSPRDSFYEQYFGPGTRLTVT.

The chain carries TRBV4-3 and TRBJ1-6; D possibly corresponds to TRBD1 (5 bases). Germline CDR1 LGHNA, CDR2 YSLEER. This CDR3 spans 18 amino acids. The V end lost 1 base, the J end lost 6 bases, and 19 bases lay between the germline ends. The DNA for the CDR3 is TGCGCCAGCAGCCAAGTCGTGGATTATGGGACGATTAATTCACCCCTCCACTTT. Encoded protein: CASSQVVDYGTINSPLHF.

This rearrangement joins TRBV6-5 to TRBJ2-7, with D uncertain. Deletions cut 2 bases from V and 1 base from J, with 9 bases between. CDR1 MNHEY and CDR2 SVGAGI come from the germline V gene. The CDR3 is 14 residues long. The CDR3 region is CASSYLTGSYEQYF. CDR3 nucleotides: TGTGCCAGCAGTTACCTCACGGGTTCCTACGAGCAGTACTTC.

The rearrangement links TRBV2 to TRBJ1-2, with a tentative D call TRBD1 (5 bases). There are 12 residues in the CDR3. CDR1 SNHLY and CDR2 FYNNEI come from the germline V gene. Trimming left V 3 bases short and J 4 bases short, with 6 bases between. The CDR3 spells CASSEGGYGYTF. DNA for the CDR3: TGTGCCAGCAGTGAGGGGGGCTATGGCTACACCTTC. Based on the CDR3 plus reference TRBV2 and TRBJ1-2, the full variable domain is EPEVTQTPSHQVTQMGQEVILRCVPISNHLYFYWYRQILGQKVEFLVSFYNNEISEKSEIFDDQFSVERPDGSNFTLKIRSTKLEDSAMYFCASSEGGYGYTFGSGTRLTVV.